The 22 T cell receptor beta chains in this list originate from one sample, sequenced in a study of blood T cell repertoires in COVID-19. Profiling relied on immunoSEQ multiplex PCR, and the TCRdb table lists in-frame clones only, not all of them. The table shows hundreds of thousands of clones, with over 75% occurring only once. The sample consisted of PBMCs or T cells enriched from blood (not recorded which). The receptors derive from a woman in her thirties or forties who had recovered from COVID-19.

In DNA form, the CDR3 reads TGTGCCAGCAGCCAATGGGACAGTTTTAACTATGGCTACACCTTC. Translated: CASSQWDSFNYGYTF. J is TRBJ1-2 and V is TRBV14; TRBD1 agrees at 7 bases. V dropped 2 bases and J dropped 1; count of bases not matched to a gene: 4. The CDR3 totals 15 residues. CDR1 is SGHDN and CDR2 is FVKESK in the germline V gene.

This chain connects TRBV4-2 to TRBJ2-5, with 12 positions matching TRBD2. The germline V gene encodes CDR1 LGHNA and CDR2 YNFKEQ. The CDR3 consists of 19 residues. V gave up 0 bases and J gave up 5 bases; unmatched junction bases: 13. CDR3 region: CASSQDLGLAGRGKETQYF. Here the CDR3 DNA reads TGTGCCAGCAGCCAAGATCTGGGACTAGCGGGTAGAGGAAAGGAGACCCAGTACTTC.

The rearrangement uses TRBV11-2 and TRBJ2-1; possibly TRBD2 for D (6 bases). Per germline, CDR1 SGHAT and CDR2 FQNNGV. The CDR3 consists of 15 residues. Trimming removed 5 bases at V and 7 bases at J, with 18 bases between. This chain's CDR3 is CASSPGLGIFNEQFF. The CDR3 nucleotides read TGTGCCAGCAGCCCGGGACTTGGCATTTTTAATGAGCAGTTCTTC.

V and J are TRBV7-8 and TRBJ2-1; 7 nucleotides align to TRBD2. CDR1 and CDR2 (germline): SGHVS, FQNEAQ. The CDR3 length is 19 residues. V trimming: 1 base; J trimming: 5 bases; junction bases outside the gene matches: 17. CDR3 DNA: TGTGCCAGCAGCTTAGTCAGTGGGGGGGGAAATCGGGTGCACAATGAGCAGTTCTTC. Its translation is CASSLVSGGGNRVHNEQFF.

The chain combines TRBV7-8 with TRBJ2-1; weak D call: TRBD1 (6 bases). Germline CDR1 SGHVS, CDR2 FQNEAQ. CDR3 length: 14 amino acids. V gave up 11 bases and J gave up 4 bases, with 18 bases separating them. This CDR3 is CASRDTSSYNEQFF. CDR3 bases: TGTGCCTCCCGGGACACATCATCTTACAATGAGCAGTTCTTC.

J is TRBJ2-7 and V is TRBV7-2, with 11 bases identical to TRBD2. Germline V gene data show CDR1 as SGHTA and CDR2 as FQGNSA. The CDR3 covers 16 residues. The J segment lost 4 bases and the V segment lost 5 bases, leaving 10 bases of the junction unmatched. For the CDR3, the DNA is TGTGCCAGCAGCCTAGAGGGGACTAGCGGCGTTTACGAGCAGTACTTC. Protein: CASSLEGTSGVYEQYF.

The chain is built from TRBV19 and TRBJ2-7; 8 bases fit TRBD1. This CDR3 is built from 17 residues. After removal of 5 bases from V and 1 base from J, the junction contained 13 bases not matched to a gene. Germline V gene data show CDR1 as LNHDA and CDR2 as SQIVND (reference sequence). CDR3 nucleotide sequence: TGTGCCAGTAGTCTAACCTACGGACAGGGTCAATCCTACGAGCAGTACTTC. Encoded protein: CASSLTYGQGQSYEQYF.

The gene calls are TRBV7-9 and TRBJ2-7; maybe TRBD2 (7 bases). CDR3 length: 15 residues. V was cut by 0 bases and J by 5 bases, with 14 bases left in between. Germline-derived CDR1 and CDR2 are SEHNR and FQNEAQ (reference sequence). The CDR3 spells CASSLALTGGHEQYF. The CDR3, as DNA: TGTGCCAGCAGCTTAGCATTAACGGGGGGCCACGAGCAGTACTTC.

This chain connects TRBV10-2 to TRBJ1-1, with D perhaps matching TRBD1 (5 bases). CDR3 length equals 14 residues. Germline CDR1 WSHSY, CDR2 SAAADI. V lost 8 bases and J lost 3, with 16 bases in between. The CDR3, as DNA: TGCGCCAGCGCCGGTGTCCCGGGGGACACTGAAGCTTTCTTT. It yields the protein CASAGVPGDTEAFF.

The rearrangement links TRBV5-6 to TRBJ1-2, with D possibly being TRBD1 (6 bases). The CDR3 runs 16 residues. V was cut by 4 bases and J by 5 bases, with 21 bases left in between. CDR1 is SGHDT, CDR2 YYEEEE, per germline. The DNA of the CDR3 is TGTGCCAGCAGCATTTATATGGACAGTGTTTGGTATGGCTACACCTTC. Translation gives CASSIYMDSVWYGYTF.

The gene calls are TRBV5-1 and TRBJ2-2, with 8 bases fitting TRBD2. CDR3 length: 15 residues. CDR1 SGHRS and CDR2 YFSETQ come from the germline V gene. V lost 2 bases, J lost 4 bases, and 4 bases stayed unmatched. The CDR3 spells CASSLDGRATGELFF. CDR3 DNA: TGCGCCAGCAGCTTAGACGGGAGGGCCACCGGGGAGCTGTTTTTT.

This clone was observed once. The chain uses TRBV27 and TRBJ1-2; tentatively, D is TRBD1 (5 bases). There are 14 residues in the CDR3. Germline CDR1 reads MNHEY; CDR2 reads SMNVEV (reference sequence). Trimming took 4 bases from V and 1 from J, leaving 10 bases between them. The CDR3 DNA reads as TGTGCCAGCAGTTACGGACAAGATAACTATGGCTACACCTTC. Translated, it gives CASSYGQDNYGYTF.

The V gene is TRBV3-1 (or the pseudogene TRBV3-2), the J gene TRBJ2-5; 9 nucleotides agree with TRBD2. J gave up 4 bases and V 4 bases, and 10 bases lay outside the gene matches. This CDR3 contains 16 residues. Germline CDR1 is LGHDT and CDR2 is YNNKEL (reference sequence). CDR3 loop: CASSRPGLAKGETQYF. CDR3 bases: TGTGCCAGCAGCCGGCCTGGACTAGCGAAAGGAGAGACCCAGTACTTC.

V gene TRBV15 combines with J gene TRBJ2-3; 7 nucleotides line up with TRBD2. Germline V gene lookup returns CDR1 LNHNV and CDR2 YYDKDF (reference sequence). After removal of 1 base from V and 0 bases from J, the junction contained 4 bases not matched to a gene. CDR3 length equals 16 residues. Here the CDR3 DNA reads TGTGCCACCAGCAGAGGGCTAGCGGCTAGCACAGATACGCAGTATTTT. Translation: CATSRGLAASTDTQYF.

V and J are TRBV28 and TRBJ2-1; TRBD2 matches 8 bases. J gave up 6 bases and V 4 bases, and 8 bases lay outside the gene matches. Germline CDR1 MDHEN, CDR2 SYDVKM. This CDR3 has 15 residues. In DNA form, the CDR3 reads TGTGCCAGCAGTTCTCTAGTCGGGGGGGCCAATGAGCAGTTCTTC. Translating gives CASSSLVGGANEQFF.

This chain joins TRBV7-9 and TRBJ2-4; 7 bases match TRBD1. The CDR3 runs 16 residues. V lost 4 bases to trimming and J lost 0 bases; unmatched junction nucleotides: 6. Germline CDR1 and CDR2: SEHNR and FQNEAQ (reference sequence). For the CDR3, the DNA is TGTGCCAGCAGCTCGGGACAGTTACTAGCCAAAAACATTCAGTACTTC. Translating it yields CASSSGQLLAKNIQYF.

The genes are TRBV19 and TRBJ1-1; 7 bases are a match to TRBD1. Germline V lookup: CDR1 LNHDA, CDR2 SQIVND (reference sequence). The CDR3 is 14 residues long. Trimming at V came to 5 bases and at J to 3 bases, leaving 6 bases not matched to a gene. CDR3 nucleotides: TGTGCCAGTAGTGCTGACAGGGCGTACACTGAAGCTTTCTTT. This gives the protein CASSADRAYTEAFF.

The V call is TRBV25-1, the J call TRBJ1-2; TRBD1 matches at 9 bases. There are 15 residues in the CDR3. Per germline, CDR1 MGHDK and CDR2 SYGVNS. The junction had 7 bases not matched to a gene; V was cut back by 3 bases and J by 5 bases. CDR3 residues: CASSDRGQGSYGYTF. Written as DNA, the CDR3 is TGTGCCAGCAGTGATCGGGGACAGGGAAGTTATGGCTACACCTTC.

CDR3 sequence: CASSFNRFGIQYF. DNA of the CDR3: TGTGCCAGCAGTTTCAACAGGTTCGGCATTCAGTACTTC. This rearrangement joins TRBV28 to TRBJ2-4, with D perhaps matching TRBD1 (5 bases). Germline loops: CDR1 MDHEN, CDR2 SYDVKM. CDR3 size: 13 residues. The V end was cut by 3 bases, the J end by 9 bases, with 12 bases between. Looking up the rest from reference TRBV28 and TRBJ2-4 gives the full variable domain: DVKVTQSSRYLVKRTGEKVFLECVQDMDHENMFWYRQDPGLGLRLIYFSYDVKMKEKGDIPEGYSVSREKKERFSLILESASTNQTSMYLCASSFNRFGIQYFGAGTRLSVL.

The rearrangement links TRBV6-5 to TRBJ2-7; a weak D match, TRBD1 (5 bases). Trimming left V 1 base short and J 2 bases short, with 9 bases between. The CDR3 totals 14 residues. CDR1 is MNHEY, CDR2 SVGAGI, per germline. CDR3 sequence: CASSYYQGTYEQYF. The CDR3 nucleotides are TGTGCCAGCAGTTACTACCAGGGCACCTACGAGCAGTACTTC.

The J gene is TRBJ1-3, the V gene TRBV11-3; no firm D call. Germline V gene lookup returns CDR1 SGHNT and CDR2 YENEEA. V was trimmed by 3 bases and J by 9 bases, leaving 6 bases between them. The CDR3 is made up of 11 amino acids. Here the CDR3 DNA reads TGTGCCAGCAGCTTCGGTGGCACCATATATTTT. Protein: CASSFGGTIYF.

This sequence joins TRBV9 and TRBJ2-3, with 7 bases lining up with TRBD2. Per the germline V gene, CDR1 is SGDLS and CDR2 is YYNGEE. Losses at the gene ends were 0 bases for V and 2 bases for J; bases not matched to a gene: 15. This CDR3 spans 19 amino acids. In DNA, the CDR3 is TGTGCCAGCAGCGTAGTAGCCCGGGGAGCTAGCGGACTCACAGATACGCAGTATTTT. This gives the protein CASSVVARGASGLTDTQYF.